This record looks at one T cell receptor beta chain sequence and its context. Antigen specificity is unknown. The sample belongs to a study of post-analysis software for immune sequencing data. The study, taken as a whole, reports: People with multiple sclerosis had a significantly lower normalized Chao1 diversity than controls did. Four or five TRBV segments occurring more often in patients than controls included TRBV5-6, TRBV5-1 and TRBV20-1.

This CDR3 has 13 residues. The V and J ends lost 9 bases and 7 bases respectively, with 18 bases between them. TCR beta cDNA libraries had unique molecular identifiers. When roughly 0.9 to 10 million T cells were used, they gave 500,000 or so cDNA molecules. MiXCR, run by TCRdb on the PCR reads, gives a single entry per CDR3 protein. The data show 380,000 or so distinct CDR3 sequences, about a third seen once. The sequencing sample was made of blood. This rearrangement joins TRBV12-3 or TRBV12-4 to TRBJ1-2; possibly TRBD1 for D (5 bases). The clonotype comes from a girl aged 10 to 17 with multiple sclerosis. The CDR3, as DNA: TGTGCCAGTCAATGGGGCGACAGCCGTGGCTACACCTTC. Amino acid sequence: CASQWGDSRGYTF.